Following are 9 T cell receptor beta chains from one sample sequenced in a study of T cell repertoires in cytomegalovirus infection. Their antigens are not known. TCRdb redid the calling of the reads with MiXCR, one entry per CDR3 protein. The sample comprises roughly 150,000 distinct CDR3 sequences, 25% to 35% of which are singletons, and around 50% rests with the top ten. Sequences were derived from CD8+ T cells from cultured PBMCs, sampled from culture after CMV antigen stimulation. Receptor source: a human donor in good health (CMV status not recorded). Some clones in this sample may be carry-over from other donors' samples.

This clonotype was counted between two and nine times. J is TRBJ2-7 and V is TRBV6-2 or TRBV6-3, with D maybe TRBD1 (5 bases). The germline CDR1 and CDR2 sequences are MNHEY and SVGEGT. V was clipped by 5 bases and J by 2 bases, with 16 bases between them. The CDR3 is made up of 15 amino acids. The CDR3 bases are TGTGCCAGCAGTCAAACAGGTTGGGGAACCTACGAGCAGTACTTC. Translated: CASSQTGWGTYEQYF.

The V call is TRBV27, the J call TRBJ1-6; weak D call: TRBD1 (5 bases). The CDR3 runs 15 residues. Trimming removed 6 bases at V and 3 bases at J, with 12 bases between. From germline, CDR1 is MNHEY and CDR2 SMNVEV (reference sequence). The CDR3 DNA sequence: TGTGCCAGCAGCAATGGGGGGAACTATAATTCACCCCTCCACTTT. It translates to CASSNGGNYNSPLHF.

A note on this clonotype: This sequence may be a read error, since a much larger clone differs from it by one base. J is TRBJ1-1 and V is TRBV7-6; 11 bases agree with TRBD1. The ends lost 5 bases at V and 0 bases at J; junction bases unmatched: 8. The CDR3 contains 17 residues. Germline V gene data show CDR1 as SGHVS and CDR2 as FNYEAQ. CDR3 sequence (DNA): TGTGCCAGCAGCCTTGGGACAGGGGGGGGAGTGAACACTGAAGCTTTCTTT. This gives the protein CASSLGTGGGVNTEAFF.

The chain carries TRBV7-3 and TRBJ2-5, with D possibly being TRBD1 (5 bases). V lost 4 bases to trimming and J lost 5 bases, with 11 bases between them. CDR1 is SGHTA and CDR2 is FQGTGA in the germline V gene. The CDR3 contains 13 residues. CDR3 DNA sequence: TGTGCCAGCAGCTGGGGTGGGGCTGAGACCCAGTACTTC. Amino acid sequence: CASSWGGAETQYF.

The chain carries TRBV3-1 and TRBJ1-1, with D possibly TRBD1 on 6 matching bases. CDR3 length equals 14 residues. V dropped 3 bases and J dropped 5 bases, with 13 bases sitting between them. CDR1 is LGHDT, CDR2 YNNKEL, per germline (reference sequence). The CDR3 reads CASSQRTVWTEAFF. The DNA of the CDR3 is TGTGCCAGCAGCCAGCGGACAGTTTGGACTGAAGCTTTCTTT. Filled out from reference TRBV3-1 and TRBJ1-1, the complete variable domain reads DTAVSQTPKYLVTQMGNDKSIKCEQNLGHDTMYWYKQDSKKFLKIMFSYNNKELIINETVPNRFSPKSPDKAHLNLHINSLELGDSAVYFCASSQRTVWTEAFFGQGTRLTVV.

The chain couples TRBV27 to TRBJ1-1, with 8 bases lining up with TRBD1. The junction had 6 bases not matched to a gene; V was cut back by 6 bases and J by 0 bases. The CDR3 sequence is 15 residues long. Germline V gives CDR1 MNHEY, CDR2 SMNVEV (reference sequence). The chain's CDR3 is CASSLDRVMNTEAFF. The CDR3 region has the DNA TGTGCCAGCAGCCTGGACAGGGTCATGAACACTGAAGCTTTCTTT.

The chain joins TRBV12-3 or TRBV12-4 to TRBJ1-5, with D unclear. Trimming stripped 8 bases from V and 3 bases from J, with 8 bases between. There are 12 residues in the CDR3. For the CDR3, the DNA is TGTGCCAGCTCTGGGGACAATCAGCCCCAGCATTTT. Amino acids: CASSGDNQPQHF.

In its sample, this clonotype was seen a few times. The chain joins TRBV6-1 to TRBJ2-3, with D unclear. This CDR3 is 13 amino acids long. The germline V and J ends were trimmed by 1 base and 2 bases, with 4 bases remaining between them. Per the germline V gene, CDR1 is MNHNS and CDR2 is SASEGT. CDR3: CASSEDSTDTQYF. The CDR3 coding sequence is TGTGCCAGCAGTGAAGATTCCACAGATACGCAGTATTTT.

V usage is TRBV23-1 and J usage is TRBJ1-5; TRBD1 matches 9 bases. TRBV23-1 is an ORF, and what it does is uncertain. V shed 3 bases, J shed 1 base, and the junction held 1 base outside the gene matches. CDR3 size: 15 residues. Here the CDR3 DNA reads TGCGCCAGCAGTCAGGACAGGGGAAGCAATCAGCCCCAGCATTTT. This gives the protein CASSQDRGSNQPQHF.